This TCR beta chain was recorded in a study of PD-1 blockade in classical Hodgkin lymphoma. Data came from immunoSEQ multiplex PCR; TCRdb stores just in-frame clones and leaves some out. The data contain approximately 84,000 clones, 75% to 85% of them singletons. Stated time point: cycle 4 day 1 (C4D1), after less than seven weeks of nivolumab. Autologous stem cell transplantation was followed by relapse in every patient, and brentuximab vedotin exposure varied. V dropped 4 bases and J dropped 5; count of bases not matched to a gene: 2. This CDR3 contains 13 residues. Germline assignment: CDR1 SGHRS and CDR2 YFSETQ.

This TCR came from a human donor with classical Hodgkin lymphoma. The rearrangement joins TRBV5-1 to TRBJ2-5; 10 positions agree with TRBD2. This specimen was peripheral blood mononuclear cells (PBMCs), taken before the fourth cycle of nivolumab. The CDR3 here is CASSPGLAETQYF. The CDR3 DNA reads as TGCGCCAGCAGCCCGGGACTAGCGGAGACCCAGTACTTC.